These 19 T cell receptor beta chains were sequenced from one sample in a study of cytomegalovirus exposure and HLA in healthy donors. PCR employed 60 Vbeta and 13 Jbeta primers. The table came from immunoSEQ multiplex PCR; TCRdb's copy has only in-frame clones and leaves some out. The sample lists around 170,000 clones, 75% to 90% seen once, with about 6% in the top ten. Sequencing was performed on PBMCs. All receptors come from a man between 35 and 55 years old in good health and CMV-seropositive.

The chain links TRBV30 to TRBJ2-7; 7 nucleotides agree with TRBD1. The trim removed 5 bases at V and 0 bases at J, leaving 7 bases unmatched. This CDR3 comprises 14 residues. Germline V gene lookup returns CDR1 GTSNPN and CDR2 SVGIG (reference sequence). CDR3: CAWGKQGFSYEQYF. The CDR3 DNA is TGTGCCTGGGGAAAACAGGGGTTCTCCTACGAGCAGTACTTC.

The chain has TRBV30 and TRBJ2-5; D is possibly TRBD1 (5 bases). TRBJ2-7 matches the DNA end more closely, so the J call is doubtful. This CDR3 comprises 12 residues. The germline gives CDR1 GTSNPN, CDR2 SVGIG (reference sequence). DNA for the CDR3: TGTGCCTGGAATACAGGCTCCTACGAGCAGTACTTC. This encodes CAWNTGSYEQYF.

CDR3 amino acids: CASSSRQGAWGYTF. CDR3 sequence (DNA): TGTGCCAGCAGCTCCCGACAGGGGGCGTGGGGCTACACCTTC. This chain connects TRBV11-2 to TRBJ1-2; 10 bases align to TRBD1. Germline CDR1 is SGHAT and CDR2 is FQNNGV. The CDR3 sequence is 14 residues long. V was pared by 4 bases and J by 8 bases, with 7 bases of the junction left unmatched.

The chain uses TRBV6-1 and TRBJ1-1, with D hard to call. The germline V gene encodes CDR1 MNHNS and CDR2 SASEGT. The CDR3 spans 14 residues. V lost 6 bases to trimming and J lost 1 base, with 12 bases between them. CDR3 sequence reads: CASRTTRGNTEAFF. The CDR3 DNA reads as TGTGCCAGCAGGACGACCCGGGGGAACACTGAAGCTTTCTTT.

The rearrangement links TRBV11-1 to TRBJ2-5, with D perhaps matching TRBD2 (5 bases). Germline V gene data show CDR1 as SGHAT and CDR2 as FQDESV (reference sequence). The germline V and J ends were trimmed by 6 bases and 5 bases, with 19 bases remaining between them. This CDR3 has 15 amino acids. As DNA, the CDR3 is TGTGCCAGCAGGAGCGGCACTGTCTCCTGGGAGACCCAGTACTTC. Amino acids: CASRSGTVSWETQYF.

The rearrangement joins TRBV4-3 to TRBJ2-3, with 13 bases aligning to TRBD2. V lost 0 bases to trimming and J lost 1 base; unmatched junction nucleotides: 4. Germline CDR1 LGHNA, CDR2 YSLEER. This CDR3 is 18 amino acids long. The CDR3 region is CASSQDPGLAGGTDTQYF. CDR3 in DNA: TGCGCCAGCAGCCAAGACCCCGGACTAGCGGGGGGCACAGATACGCAGTATTTT.

This chain connects TRBV29-1 to TRBJ1-3; D is undetermined. Trimming left V 3 bases short and J 0 bases short, with 6 bases between. CDR1 and CDR2 (germline): SQVTM, ANQGSEA. The CDR3 has 13 amino acids. CDR3 DNA sequence: TGCAGCGTTGACGAGGCCTCTGGAAACACCATATATTTT. It yields the protein CSVDEASGNTIYF.

Regarding this clone: One end of the junction does not line up with germline, which may come from a read error. The genes are TRBV7-6 and TRBJ2-7; 9 nucleotides match TRBD1. This CDR3 has 15 residues. The germline CDR1 and CDR2 sequences are SGHVS and FNYEAQ. The CDR3 loop is CASSLAGQGTGEQCF. DNA for the CDR3: TGTGCCAGCAGCTTAGCGGGACAGGGAACTGGCGAGCAGTGCTTC. Drawing the rest from reference TRBV7-6 and TRBJ2-7, the complete variable domain is GAGVSQSPRYKVTKRGQDVALRCDPISGHVSLYWYRQALGQGPEFLTYFNYEAQQDKSGLPNDRFSAERPEGSISTLTIQRTEQRDSAMYRCASSLAGQGTGEQCFGPGTRLTVT.

This chain connects TRBV27 to TRBJ2-1; TRBD2 matches 14 bases. V lost 4 bases and J lost 4; bases outside the gene matches: 0. This CDR3 spans 15 amino acids. In germline, CDR1 is MNHEY, CDR2 SMNVEV (reference sequence). CDR3 loop: CASSWTSGGYNEQFF. Here the CDR3 DNA reads TGTGCCAGCAGTTGGACTAGCGGGGGGTACAATGAGCAGTTCTTC.

The CDR3 region has the DNA TGTGCCAGCAGTTACGCAGGGGCTATACAGAACACTGAAGCTTTCTTT. Amino acids: CASSYAGAIQNTEAFF. The chain couples TRBV6-6 to TRBJ1-1; possibly TRBD1 for D (6 bases). The germline V gene encodes CDR1 MNHNY and CDR2 SVGAGI (reference sequence). Between the trimmed V and J ends, which lost 2 bases and 1 base, there was a span of 14 bases. The CDR3 is 16 amino acids.

The V call is TRBV7-9, the J call TRBJ2-3; the D is unclear. The CDR3 contains 13 residues. V lost 5 bases and J lost 2, with 8 bases in between. Germline V gene sequence: CDR1 SEHNR, CDR2 FQNEAQ (reference sequence). The DNA for the CDR3 is TGTGCCAGCAGCCGATCTACCACAGATACGCAGTATTTT. It encodes CASSRSTTDTQYF.

The rearrangement uses TRBV19 and TRBJ1-6, with TRBD1 matching over 9 bases. V shed 5 bases, J shed 6 bases, and the junction held 8 bases outside the gene matches. CDR3 length: 16 residues. Germline CDR1 LNHDA, CDR2 SQIVND (reference sequence). The CDR3 here is CASSPRQGGFNSPLHF. The CDR3 nucleotides read TGTGCCAGTAGTCCACGACAGGGGGGTTTTAATTCACCCCTCCACTTT.

The chain is built from TRBV18 and TRBJ2-3; D uncertain. Germline loops: CDR1 KGHSH, CDR2 LQKENI. The CDR3 runs to 16 residues. V gave up 1 base and J gave up 5 bases, with 16 bases separating them. CDR3 loop: CASSPLFGPKIDTQYF. The CDR3 nucleotides read TGTGCCAGCTCACCACTCTTTGGGCCGAAAATAGATACGCAGTATTTT. Full variable domain (outside the CDR3, taken from reference TRBV18 and TRBJ2-3): NAGVMQNPRHLVRRRGQEARLRCSPMKGHSHVYWYRQLPEEGLKFMVYLQKENIIDESGMPKERFSAEFPKEGPSILRIQQVVRGDSAAYFCASSPLFGPKIDTQYFGPGTRLTVL.

The chain is built from TRBV7-9 and TRBJ2-1; 12 nucleotides match TRBD2. Germline CDR1 and CDR2: SEHNR and FQNEAQ (reference sequence). This CDR3 spans 13 amino acids. V was pared by 5 bases and J by 14 bases, with 7 bases of the junction left unmatched. The CDR3 region is CASSPLAGGLEFF. CDR3 coding DNA: TGTGCCAGCAGCCCCCTAGCGGGGGGGCTTGAGTTCTTC.

The genes are TRBV7-9 and TRBJ2-1, with D maybe TRBD2 (6 bases). V was cut by 4 bases and J by 3 bases, with 22 bases left in between. Looked up from germline, CDR1 is SEHNR and CDR2 is FQNEAQ (reference sequence). The CDR3 is made up of 18 amino acids. The CDR3 bases are TGTGCCAGCAGCTCCGTTCGTGGGGACTCTGCGGTCTACAATGAGCAGTTCTTC. It encodes CASSSVRGDSAVYNEQFF.

The chain has TRBV28 and TRBJ1-1, with 7 nucleotides matching TRBD1. The germline CDR1 and CDR2 sequences are MDHEN and SYDVKM. J gave up 6 bases and V 4 bases, and 8 bases lay outside the gene matches. This CDR3 comprises 14 residues. The CDR3 bases are TGTGCCAGCAGTTATAACAGGGGTAGGGCTGAAGCTTTCTTT. This codes for CASSYNRGRAEAFF.

The genes are TRBV5-1 and TRBJ1-2; 11 bases line up with TRBD1. The CDR3 spans 13 residues. CDR1 is SGHRS and CDR2 is YFSETQ in the germline V gene. The junction had 5 bases not matched to a gene; V was cut back by 5 bases and J by 8 bases. The CDR3 loop reads CASRDRGLEGYTF. CDR3 nucleotide sequence: TGCGCCAGCAGGGACAGGGGGCTAGAGGGCTACACCTTC.

The chain is built from TRBV5-1 and TRBJ2-3; 7 bases line up with TRBD2. Germline V gene sequence: CDR1 SGHRS, CDR2 YFSETQ. This CDR3 has 15 residues. The V and J ends lost 0 bases and 2 bases, in that order; junction bases with no gene match: 3. The CDR3 spells CASSLGRLATDTQYF. Written as DNA, the CDR3 is TGCGCCAGCAGCTTGGGGCGACTAGCCACAGATACGCAGTATTTT.

This clone was picked up one time. The chain uses TRBV5-8 and TRBJ2-5, with 8 bases fitting TRBD1. V was clipped by 0 bases and J by 6 bases; unmatched bases: 4. The CDR3 contains 14 residues. CDR1 is SGHTS, CDR2 YDEGEE, per germline. The CDR3 DNA sequence: TGTGCCAGCAGCTTGGGGACAGGGCGAAAGACCCAGTACTTC. Encoded protein: CASSLGTGRKTQYF.